The T cell receptor (beta chain) described here comes from a study of blood T cells in healthy people across ages. Study findings and constraints: It was found that TCR beta diversity correlated strongly with the percentage of naive T cells. Changes in expanded clonotypes were possibly confounded, as the CMV status of donors was unknown.

Germline V gives CDR1 MNHEY, CDR2 SVGEGT. The CDR3 runs to 13 residues. V was clipped by 7 bases and J by 8 bases; unmatched bases: 9. This clonotype is a singleton in its sample. Its specificity is unknown. Using a J-beta primer mix together with a sample-barcoded 5' primer, a second PCR was run for 7 to 11 cycles. The authors tagged each cDNA molecule using a template-switch adaptor with 12 random nucleotides. TCRdb used MiXCR to reprocess the 5' RACE reads, holding one entry per CDR3 protein. Seen here are over 1,500,000 distinct CDR3 sequences, roughly two fifths observed once, and the top ten hold under 25%. Those donating, healthy Caucasian individuals from Russia, were aged roughly 6 to 90.

This chain joins TRBV6-2 or TRBV6-3 and TRBJ1-1, with 8 bases matching TRBD1. Material for sequencing was blood. The source is a human donor in good health. As DNA, the CDR3 is TGTGCCAGCACTGGGCGGGACAGGAGAGAAGCTTTCTTT. Residues: CASTGRDRREAFF.